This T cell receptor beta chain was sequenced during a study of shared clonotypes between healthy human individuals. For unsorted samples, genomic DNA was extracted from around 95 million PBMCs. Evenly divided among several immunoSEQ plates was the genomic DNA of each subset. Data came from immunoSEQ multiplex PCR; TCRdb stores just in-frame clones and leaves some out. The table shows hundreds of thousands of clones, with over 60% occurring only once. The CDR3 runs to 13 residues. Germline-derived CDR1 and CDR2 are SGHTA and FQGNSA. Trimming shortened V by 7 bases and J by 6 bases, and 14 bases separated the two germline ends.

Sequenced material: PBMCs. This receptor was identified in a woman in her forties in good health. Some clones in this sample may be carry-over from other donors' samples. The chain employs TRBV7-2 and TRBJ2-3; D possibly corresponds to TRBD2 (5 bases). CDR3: CASTVGGRDTQYF. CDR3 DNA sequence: TGTGCCAGCACCGTGGGCGGGCGCGATACGCAGTATTTT.